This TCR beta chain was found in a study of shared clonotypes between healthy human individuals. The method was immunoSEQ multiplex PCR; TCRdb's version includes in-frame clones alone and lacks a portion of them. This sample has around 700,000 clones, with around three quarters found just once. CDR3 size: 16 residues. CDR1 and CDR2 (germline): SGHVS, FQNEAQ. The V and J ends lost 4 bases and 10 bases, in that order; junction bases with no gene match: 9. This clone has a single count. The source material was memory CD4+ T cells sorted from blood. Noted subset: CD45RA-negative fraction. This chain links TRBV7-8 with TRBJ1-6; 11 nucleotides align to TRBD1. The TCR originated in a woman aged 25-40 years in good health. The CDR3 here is CASSSGTGGYRSPLHF. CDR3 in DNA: TGTGCCAGCAGCTCCGGGACAGGGGGATATCGGTCACCCCTCCACTTT.